This TCR beta chain originates from a study of post-analysis software for immune sequencing data. Study observations and caveats: Patients had higher frequencies than controls of about five TRBV segments, including TRBV5-6, TRBV5-1 and TRBV20-1. In multiple sclerosis, normalized Chao1 diversity was significantly below that of controls.

The CDR3 contains 18 residues. Trimming took 6 bases from V and 1 from J, leaving 23 bases between them. Germline V gene data show CDR1 as SGHVS and CDR2 as FQNEAQ. Unique molecular identifiers featured in each of the TCR beta cDNA libraries. TCRdb re-called the PCR reads through MiXCR, storing one row per CDR3 protein. Of a few hundred thousand distinct CDR3 sequences in the sample, about a third were seen once. A single count supports this clonotype. As yet, its antigen is unknown. The clonotype originates from a girl aged 2-17 years with multiple sclerosis. The V gene is TRBV7-8, the J gene TRBJ2-3; D not resolved. The sample comprised blood. CDR3 region: CASRHDRLGLGGTDTQYF. The CDR3 nucleotides read TGTGCCAGCAGACACGACCGCCTAGGTCTCGGTGGCACAGATACGCAGTATTTT. Drawing the rest from reference TRBV7-8 and TRBJ2-3, the complete variable domain is GAGVSQSPRYKVAKRGQDVALRCDPISGHVSLFWYQQALGQGPEFLTYFQNEAQLDKSGLPSDRFFAERPEGSVSTLKIQRTQQEDSAVYLCASRHDRLGLGGTDTQYFGPGTRLTVL.